The 31 T cell receptor beta chains given below trace back to one sample, sequenced in a study of cytomegalovirus exposure and HLA in healthy donors. The PCR ran on 60 Vbeta and 13 Jbeta primers. Generated by immunoSEQ multiplex PCR, the TCRdb table keeps only in-frame clones and is missing some. The sample lists roughly 220,000 clones, almost 70% occurring once. The sample taken for sequencing was PBMCs. These receptors originate from a man aged 40-49 years in good health and CMV-seropositive.

The chain has TRBV28 and TRBJ2-1, with D hard to call. Trimming shortened V by 2 bases and J by 9 bases, and 8 bases separated the two germline ends. CDR3 length equals 12 residues. CDR1 MDHEN and CDR2 SYDVKM come from the germline V gene. The CDR3 spells CASSLGTGEQFF. The CDR3 region has the DNA TGTGCCAGCAGTTTAGGTACGGGTGAGCAGTTCTTC.

This chain joins TRBV5-1 and TRBJ2-1, with 7 bases lining up with TRBD1. Germline V gene data show CDR1 as SGHRS and CDR2 as YFSETQ. CDR3 length equals 13 residues. J gave up 6 bases and V 4 bases, and 4 bases lay outside the gene matches. CDR3 residues: CASSPRQGNEQFF. The CDR3 DNA follows: TGCGCCAGCAGCCCGCGACAGGGCAATGAGCAGTTCTTC. The complete variable domain, with remaining parts taken from reference TRBV5-1 and TRBJ2-1, reads KAGVTQTPRYLIKTRGQQVTLSCSPISGHRSVSWYQQTPGQGLQFLFEYFSETQRNKGNFPGRFSGRQFSNSRSEMNVSTLELGDSALYLCASSPRQGNEQFFGPGTRLTVL.

V and J are TRBV27 and TRBJ1-6; D is unresolved. Trimming left V 0 bases short and J 13 bases short, with 4 bases between. Germline-derived CDR1 and CDR2 are MNHEY and SMNVEV (reference sequence). CDR3 length: 11 amino acids. CDR3 protein: CASSLSGPLHF. The CDR3 region has the DNA TGTGCCAGCAGTTTATCCGGGCCCCTCCACTTT.

The chain couples TRBV6-6 to TRBJ1-1; 8 positions agree with TRBD1. The V and J ends lost 6 bases and 5 bases, in that order; junction bases with no gene match: 8. The CDR3 consists of 14 residues. Germline CDR1 MNHNY, CDR2 SVGAGI (reference sequence). The CDR3 DNA sequence: TGTGCCAGCAGCAAAGGACAGGGCAAAACTGAAGCTTTCTTT. This encodes CASSKGQGKTEAFF.

The CDR3 spells CSVGAGTNEKLFF. The DNA for the CDR3 is TGCAGCGTTGGGGCAGGGACTAATGAAAAACTGTTTTTT. The J gene is TRBJ1-4, the V gene TRBV29-1; maybe TRBD1 (5 bases). Germline assignment: CDR1 SQVTM and CDR2 ANQGSEA. V shed 4 bases and J shed 2 bases, with 8 bases lying between them. The CDR3 has 13 amino acids.

Written as DNA, the CDR3 is TGTGCCAGCAGCTTGAGCGGGGGGCAACTCGGCACAGATACGCAGTATTTT. Amino acid sequence: CASSLSGGQLGTDTQYF. J is TRBJ2-3 and V is TRBV11-1, with 9 bases fitting TRBD2. This CDR3 contains 17 residues. Unmatched junction bases numbered 8, after V lost 3 bases and J lost 1 base. Germline CDR1 reads SGHAT; CDR2 reads FQDESV (reference sequence).

This chain joins TRBV15 and TRBJ2-1; weak D call: TRBD2 (6 bases). CDR1 LNHNV and CDR2 YYDKDF come from the germline V gene (reference sequence). The CDR3 runs 13 residues. V shed 0 bases and J shed 10 bases, with 10 bases lying between them. The CDR3 reads CATSRDRGREQFF. CDR3 DNA sequence: TGTGCCACCAGCAGAGACCGGGGGAGGGAGCAGTTCTTC.

In regard to this clone: Other DNA sequences in the same sample also yield this CDR3. The rearrangement joins TRBV18 to TRBJ1-2; D gene ambiguous. Trimming shortened V by 2 bases and J by 3 bases, and 7 bases separated the two germline ends. This CDR3 comprises 13 residues. Germline CDR1 is KGHSH and CDR2 is LQKENI. The CDR3 spells CASSPGTDYGYTF. The CDR3 DNA sequence: TGTGCCAGCTCACCAGGCACAGACTATGGCTACACCTTC.

This clone was found a few times. V usage is TRBV4-2 and J usage is TRBJ2-1, with 8 bases identical to TRBD2. CDR3 length equals 14 residues. The J segment lost 9 bases and the V segment lost 0 bases, leaving 4 bases of the junction unmatched. Germline V gene data show CDR1 as LGHNA and CDR2 as YNFKEQ. CDR3 loop: CASSQDGGAGEQFF. DNA of the CDR3: TGTGCCAGCAGCCAAGACGGGGGGGCAGGTGAGCAGTTCTTC.

DNA for the CDR3: TGTGCCAGCAGTTATTATATGGGACAGGGAGAGGATACGCAGTATTTT. This codes for CASSYYMGQGEDTQYF. V and J are TRBV6-5 and TRBJ2-3; 9 bases align to TRBD1. Trimming removed 3 bases from V and 6 bases from J; junction bases left unmatched: 10. Germline values: CDR1 MNHEY, CDR2 SVGAGI. The CDR3 spans 16 residues.

The chain carries TRBV2 and TRBJ1-4; 7 bases map to TRBD1. The germline V gene encodes CDR1 SNHLY and CDR2 FYNNEI. This CDR3 region has 12 residues. J was trimmed by 12 bases and V by 4 bases; bases with no gene match: 5. The CDR3 coding sequence is TGTGCCAGCAGTGGACAGGGATTGGAACTGTTTTTT. Amino acid sequence: CASSGQGLELFF.

The rearrangement uses TRBV5-1 and TRBJ2-1; the match to TRBD2 covers 12 bases. The junction had 10 bases not matched to a gene; V was cut back by 0 bases and J by 9 bases. This CDR3 is 17 amino acids long. CDR1 is SGHRS, CDR2 YFSETQ, per germline. The CDR3 region has the DNA TGCGCCAGCAGCTTGGCCCCTAGCGGGGGGGCCGTAGGTGAGCAGTTCTTC. Amino acid sequence: CASSLAPSGGAVGEQFF.

The CDR3 nucleotides read TGTGCCAGCAGCCGGATCCTCGGGGGTCAAGGCTACACCTTC. This gives the protein CASSRILGGQGYTF. The rearrangement links TRBV7-9 to TRBJ1-2, with D maybe TRBD1 (5 bases). Trimming shortened V by 5 bases and J by 8 bases, and 18 bases separated the two germline ends. This CDR3 spans 14 amino acids. From germline, CDR1 is SEHNR and CDR2 FQNEAQ (reference sequence).

The chain couples TRBV9 to TRBJ1-1; D gene unclear. The V gene lost 6 bases and the J gene lost 0 bases, with 12 bases spanning the gap. Germline-derived CDR1 and CDR2 are SGDLS and YYNGEE. This CDR3 comprises 14 residues. CDR3 coding DNA: TGTGCCAGCAACGACGGGGAACTGAACACTGAAGCTTTCTTT. Residues: CASNDGELNTEAFF.

The J gene is TRBJ1-2, the V gene TRBV10-3, with TRBD1 as a possible D gene (6 bases). From germline, CDR1 is ENHRY and CDR2 SYGVKD. There are 14 residues in the CDR3. V was clipped by 3 bases and J by 1 base, with 9 bases between them. CDR3 in amino acids: CAISEAGDNYGYTF. The CDR3 DNA is TGTGCCATCAGTGAAGCAGGGGATAACTATGGCTACACCTTC.

The rearrangement links TRBV5-6 to TRBJ1-6; D may be TRBD1 (6 bases). CDR3 length: 17 amino acids. Looked up from germline, CDR1 is SGHDT and CDR2 is YYEEEE. Trimming pared 1 base from V and 7 bases from J, leaving 18 bases between. The CDR3 DNA follows: TGTGCCAGCAGCTTGTCGGGGACACTCTCGGGAAATTCACCCCTCCACTTT. The encoded protein is CASSLSGTLSGNSPLHF.

The rearrangement uses TRBV25-1 and TRBJ2-7; 10 bases fit TRBD1. The CDR3 length is 16 residues. The germline V gene has CDR1 MGHDK and CDR2 SYGVNS. The V gene end was trimmed by 4 bases and the J gene end by 6 bases; junction bases not matched to a gene: 12. The CDR3 here is CASSGWDRGEHVEQYF. CDR3 DNA sequence: TGTGCCAGCAGTGGCTGGGACAGGGGAGAACACGTCGAGCAGTACTTC.

The J gene is TRBJ2-7, the V gene TRBV7-9; 9 bases map to TRBD2. CDR3 length equals 15 residues. Germline V gene data show CDR1 as SEHNR and CDR2 as FQNEAQ (reference sequence). The J segment lost 3 bases and the V segment lost 0 bases, leaving 3 bases of the junction unmatched. This chain's CDR3 is CASSLAGLANYEQYF. Written as DNA, the CDR3 is TGTGCCAGCAGCTTAGCGGGACTAGCAAACTACGAGCAGTACTTC.

V is TRBV28 and J is TRBJ1-6; D perhaps matches TRBD1 (5 bases). Between the trimmed V and J ends, which lost 3 bases and 6 bases, there was a span of 15 bases. The CDR3 totals 16 residues. Germline CDR1 reads MDHEN; CDR2 reads SYDVKM. CDR3 in amino acids: CASSFRTRPSNSPLHF. CDR3 bases: TGTGCCAGCAGTTTTCGGACAAGGCCCAGTAATTCACCCCTCCACTTT.

V usage is TRBV6-5 and J usage is TRBJ1-6; 7 positions match TRBD1. The CDR3 runs 16 residues. V gave up 2 bases and J gave up 8 bases; unmatched junction bases: 9. CDR1 is MNHEY, CDR2 SVGAGI, per germline. CDR3 coding DNA: TGTGCCAGCAGTTACGAAGCAGGGGGTTGGTATTCACCCCTCCACTTT. Its translation is CASSYEAGGWYSPLHF.

The chain uses TRBV5-8 and TRBJ2-7; D uncertain. The length of the CDR3 is 11 residues. Germline loops: CDR1 SGHTS, CDR2 YDEGEE. V shed 4 bases and J shed 4 bases, with 6 bases lying between them. The DNA of the CDR3 is TGTGCCAGCAGCCTTCCTTACGAGCAGTACTTC. It encodes CASSLPYEQYF.

This chain connects TRBV18 to TRBJ1-2; tentatively, D is TRBD1 (6 bases). The V end lost 2 bases, the J end lost 1 base, and 11 bases lay between the germline ends. This CDR3 region has 15 residues. Looked up from germline, CDR1 is KGHSH and CDR2 is LQKENI. The chain's CDR3 is CASSPSRQVNYGYTF. DNA of the CDR3: TGTGCCAGCTCACCATCACGACAGGTTAACTATGGCTACACCTTC. The full variable domain, completed using reference TRBV18 and TRBJ1-2, is NAGVMQNPRHLVRRRGQEARLRCSPMKGHSHVYWYRQLPEEGLKFMVYLQKENIIDESGMPKERFSAEFPKEGPSILRIQQVVRGDSAAYFCASSPSRQVNYGYTFGSGTRLTVV.

The J gene is TRBJ2-2, the V gene TRBV6-6, with 8 bases that match TRBD1. Looked up from germline, CDR1 is MNHNY and CDR2 is SVGAGI (reference sequence). J was trimmed by 7 bases and V by 10 bases; bases with no gene match: 11. The CDR3 contains 14 residues. CDR3 residues: CATGRGPTDGELFF. CDR3 nucleotides: TGTGCCACAGGCAGGGGGCCGACTGACGGGGAGCTGTTTTTT.

V usage is TRBV7-2 and J usage is TRBJ1-2; tentatively, D is TRBD1 (6 bases). CDR3 length: 15 amino acids. The V gene's germline CDR1 is SGHTA and CDR2 FQGNSA. V was clipped by 4 bases and J by 6 bases, with 18 bases between them. The CDR3, as DNA: TGTGCCAGCAGCTCGCCTACCTTCAGGGGAAATGGCTACACCTTC. Translating it yields CASSSPTFRGNGYTF.

This clone was observed once. J is TRBJ1-4 and V is TRBV18; a possible D gene is TRBD1 (6 bases). Germline-derived CDR1 and CDR2 are KGHSH and LQKENI. Trimming took 3 bases from V and 4 from J, leaving 12 bases between them. There are 15 residues in the CDR3. The CDR3 reads CASSPRTEFNEKLFF. The CDR3 coding sequence is TGTGCCAGCTCACCCAGGACAGAATTTAATGAAAAACTGTTTTTT.

This chain connects TRBV5-1 to TRBJ2-2; TRBD1 matches at 9 bases. The V segment lost 1 base and the J segment 11 bases; nucleotides outside the gene matches: 3. CDR3 length: 13 amino acids. CDR1 and CDR2 (germline): SGHRS, YFSETQ. The CDR3: CASSLRDRAELFF. CDR3 nucleotides: TGCGCCAGCAGCTTGCGGGACAGGGCCGAGCTGTTTTTT.

The chain has TRBV5-1 and TRBJ2-7, with D maybe TRBD2 (6 bases). V was trimmed by 0 bases and J by 3 bases, leaving 7 bases between them. Germline assignment: CDR1 SGHRS and CDR2 YFSETQ. This CDR3 spans 13 amino acids. This chain's CDR3 is CASSLVGGYEQYF. The CDR3 DNA follows: TGCGCCAGCAGCTTGGTGGGGGGCTACGAGCAGTACTTC.

The rearrangement links TRBV11-2 to TRBJ2-1; maybe TRBD2 (6 bases). V lost 4 bases, J lost 4 bases, and 14 bases lay in between. The length of the CDR3 is 15 residues. Germline CDR1 SGHAT, CDR2 FQNNGV. Written as DNA, the CDR3 is TGTGCCAGCAGCTCCATAACCGGGGGTTACAATGAGCAGTTCTTC. It yields the protein CASSSITGGYNEQFF.

Only one count was recorded for this clone. This chain links TRBV27 with TRBJ2-2; D is uncertain. Trimming shortened V by 6 bases and J by 5 bases, and 10 bases separated the two germline ends. The germline V gene encodes CDR1 MNHEY and CDR2 SMNVEV (reference sequence). The CDR3 totals 13 residues. The CDR3 coding sequence is TGTGCCAGCAGCCCCCTATTAACCGGGGAGCTGTTTTTT. As protein: CASSPLLTGELFF.

The chain couples TRBV6-5 to TRBJ1-5; tentatively, D is TRBD1 (6 bases). V gave up 0 bases and J gave up 7 bases, with 10 bases separating them. The CDR3 length is 14 residues. Germline CDR1 and CDR2: MNHEY and SVGAGI. CDR3 coding DNA: TGTGCCAGCAGTTACTCGAGTAGGGGGCAGCCCCAGCATTTT. Protein product: CASSYSSRGQPQHF.

The J gene is TRBJ1-1, the V gene TRBV7-2; D gene unclear. The V gene lost 8 bases and the J gene lost 6 bases, with 16 bases spanning the gap. Germline assignment: CDR1 SGHTA and CDR2 FQGNSA. The CDR3 is 13 residues long. The CDR3 loop is CASLEWSGAEAFF. The CDR3 DNA sequence: TGTGCCAGCCTAGAGTGGTCCGGGGCTGAAGCTTTCTTT.